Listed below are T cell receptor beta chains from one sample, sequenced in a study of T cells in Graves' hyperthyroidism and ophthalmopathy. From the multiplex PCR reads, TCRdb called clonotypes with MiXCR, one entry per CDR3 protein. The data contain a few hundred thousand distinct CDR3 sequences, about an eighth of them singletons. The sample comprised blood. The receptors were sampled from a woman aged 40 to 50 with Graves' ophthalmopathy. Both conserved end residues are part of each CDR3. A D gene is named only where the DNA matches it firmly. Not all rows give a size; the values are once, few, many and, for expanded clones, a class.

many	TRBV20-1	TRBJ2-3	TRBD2	CSAGSGLAADTQYF	TGCAGTGCTGGATCGGGACTAGCGGCAGATACGCAGTATTTT
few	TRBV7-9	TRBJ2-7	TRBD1	CASSYPGQGAPYEQYF	TGTGCCAGCAGCTATCCGGGACAGGGGGCCCCCTACGAGCAGTACTTC
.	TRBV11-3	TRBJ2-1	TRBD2	CATSLAGSYNEQFF	TGTGCCACTTCACTAGCGGGTTCCTACAATGAGCAGTTCTTC
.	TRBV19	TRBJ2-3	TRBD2	CASSAQRGPTDTQYF	TGTGCCAGTAGTGCCCAGCGGGGACCCACAGATACGCAGTATTTT
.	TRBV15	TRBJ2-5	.	CATRAEGTLLRETQYF	TGTGCCACCAGAGCTGAGGGGACACTGTTGCGAGAGACCCAGTACTTC
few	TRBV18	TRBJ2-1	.	CASSLGMGANEQFF	TGTGCCAGCTCCCTGGGGATGGGGGCCAATGAGCAGTTCTTC
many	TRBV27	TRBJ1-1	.	CASSLRGAKNTEAFF	TGTGCCAGCAGTCTGCGGGGGGCTAAGAACACTGAAGCTTTCTTT
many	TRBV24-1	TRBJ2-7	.	CATLPGLTPNYEQYF	TGTGCCACCCTTCCGGGGCTTACTCCCAACTACGAGCAGTACTTC
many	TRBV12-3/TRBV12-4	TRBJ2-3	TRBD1	CASSPGQGYTDTQYF	TGTGCCAGCAGTCCGGGACAGGGTTACACAGATACGCAGTATTTT
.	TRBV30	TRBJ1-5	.	CAWSVDPLQPQHF	TGTGCCTGGAGTGTGGATCCTCTTCAGCCCCAGCATTTT
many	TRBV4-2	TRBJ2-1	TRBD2	CASSQEPRTSSYNEQFF	TGTGCCAGCAGCCAAGAACCTCGGACTAGCTCCTACAATGAGCAGTTCTTC
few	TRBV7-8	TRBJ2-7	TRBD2	CASSIRPASGKTYEQYF	TGTGCCAGCAGCATACGCCCGGCTAGCGGGAAGACCTACGAGCAGTACTTC
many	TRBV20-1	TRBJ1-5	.	CSAKRTDQPQHF	TGCAGTGCTAAAAGGACCGATCAGCCCCAGCATTTT
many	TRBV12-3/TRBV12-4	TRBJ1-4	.	CASSPGYREKLFF	TGTGCCAGCAGTCCCGGTTACAGGGAAAAACTGTTTTTT